The subject of this entry is one TCR beta chain. The antigen is undetermined. The sample is drawn from a study of cytomegalovirus exposure and HLA in healthy donors. The CDR3 runs to 15 residues. V dropped 6 bases and J dropped 4; count of bases not matched to a gene: 8. The germline V gene encodes CDR1 MNHEY and CDR2 SMNVEV (reference sequence). The PCR ran on 60 Vbeta and 13 Jbeta primers. Sequencing used immunoSEQ multiplex PCR; TCRdb keeps in-frame clones, though not all of them. Its clone listing holds some 110,000 clones. Findings and caveats of the study: The classifier reportedly diagnosed cytomegalovirus status with high specificity and sensitivity. The investigators catalogued 150 to 200 TCR beta chains as cytomegalovirus-associated. As a later analysis revealed, the rate of TCR association differed by HLA locus, with DRB1 most and HLA-C fewest. Clonal expansion, a later analysis showed, was greater in HLA-associated TCR beta chains than in equally common others.

Sequenced input: PBMCs. This clonotype was sampled from a man aged 25 to 45 in good health and CMV-seronegative. The chain carries TRBV27 and TRBJ2-3; 9 positions agree with TRBD2. CDR3 sequence reads: CASSTSAGGSDTQYF. CDR3 bases: TGTGCCAGCAGCACCTCAGCGGGGGGCTCAGATACGCAGTATTTT.